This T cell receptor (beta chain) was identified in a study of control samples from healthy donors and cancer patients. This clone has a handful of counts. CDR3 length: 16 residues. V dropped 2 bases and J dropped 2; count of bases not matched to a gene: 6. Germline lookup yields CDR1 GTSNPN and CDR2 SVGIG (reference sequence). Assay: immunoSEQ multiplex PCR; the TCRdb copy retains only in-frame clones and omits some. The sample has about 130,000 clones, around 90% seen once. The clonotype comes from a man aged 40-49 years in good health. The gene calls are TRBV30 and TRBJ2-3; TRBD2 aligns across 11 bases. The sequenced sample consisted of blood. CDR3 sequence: CAWSTGLAGLTDTQYF. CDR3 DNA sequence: TGTGCCTGGAGTACAGGACTAGCGGGTCTCACAGATACGCAGTATTTT.